This T cell receptor beta chain came from a study of T-cell memory formation after mild COVID-19. The overall study: Across donors, TCR clusters were largely donor specific.

V was cut by 6 bases and J by 0 bases, with 12 bases left in between. The V gene's germline CDR1 is MNHEY and CDR2 SMNVEV (reference sequence). There are 14 residues in the CDR3. Constant-segment primers were used for 5'RACE, and the resulting TCR alpha and TCR beta cDNA libraries carried sample barcodes and UMIs. From the 5' RACE reads, TCRdb called clonotypes with MiXCR, one entry per CDR3 protein. The sample gives tens of thousands of distinct CDR3 sequences, about 13% of which show up once; approximately 26% is in the top ten. V usage is TRBV27 and J usage is TRBJ2-7; no firm D call. This sequence was found in an adult woman who had mild COVID-19 (a few samples of this study predate the infection). Cell type and time point are not known. Sequencing was done on a sample of PBMCs or a T cell subset sorted from them (not recorded which). The CDR3 loop reads CASRAATTSYEQYF. The CDR3 coding sequence is TGTGCCAGCAGGGCGGCGACAACCTCCTACGAGCAGTACTTC.